The clone carrying this T cell receptor beta chain was recorded once. The CDR3 is 13 residues long. CDR1 LNHDA and CDR2 SQIVND come from the germline V gene (reference sequence). Trimming shortened V by 7 bases and J by 2 bases, and 11 bases separated the two germline ends. Clones were read by immunoSEQ multiplex PCR, and TCRdb kept only the in-frame ones, dropping some. The sample yields 90,000 to 100,000 clones, 75% to 85% seen once. This sample was included in a study of blood T cell repertoires in COVID-19. Study at large: Specimens from acute and convalescent COVID-19 originated in the United States, Italy and Spain.

This TCR came from a man aged 55 to 69 with acute or convalescent COVID-19. Sequenced: peripheral blood. The chain carries TRBV19 and TRBJ2-5; weak D call: TRBD2 (5 bases). This CDR3 reads CASTYPGQETQYF. As DNA, the CDR3 is TGTGCCAGTACTTATCCGGGACAAGAGACCCAGTACTTC.